The 9 T cell receptor beta chains below were found in one sample sequenced in a study of cytomegalovirus exposure and HLA in healthy donors. The PCR ran on 60 Vbeta and 13 Jbeta primers. Only in-frame clones appear in the TCRdb table, and some are missing; sequencing was by immunoSEQ multiplex PCR. The sample holds 100,000 to 120,000 clones, just under 80% seen once. Sequences were obtained from PBMCs. The source is a male donor in good health and CMV-seronegative.

The chain carries TRBV5-1 and TRBJ2-3; the match to TRBD2 covers 9 bases. In germline, CDR1 is SGHRS, CDR2 YFSETQ. This CDR3 contains 15 residues. V was clipped by 1 base and J by 0 bases; unmatched bases: 0. The CDR3 protein is CASSLTSGSTDTQYF. The CDR3 nucleotides read TGCGCCAGCAGCTTGACTAGCGGGAGCACAGATACGCAGTATTTT.

This chain joins TRBV14 and TRBJ2-7, with 10 bases lining up with TRBD1. Unmatched junction bases numbered 6, after V lost 2 bases and J lost 5 bases. This CDR3 spans 15 amino acids. Germline V CDR1 and CDR2: SGHDN, FVKESK. The CDR3 DNA reads TGTGCCAGCAGCCAATTGGGGGACAGGGGTCACGAGCAGTACTTC. Translated, it gives CASSQLGDRGHEQYF.

CDR3 in DNA: TGTGCCAGCAGTGGGACAATCTACGAGCAGTACTTC. Protein sequence: CASSGTIYEQYF. This rearrangement joins TRBV2 to TRBJ2-7, with a weak D call TRBD1 (5 bases). Germline CDR1 is SNHLY and CDR2 is FYNNEI. The ends were cut back, 4 bases at V and 3 bases at J, with 7 bases in the middle. This CDR3 has 12 residues. Looking up the rest from reference TRBV2 and TRBJ2-7 gives the full variable domain: EPEVTQTPSHQVTQMGQEVILRCVPISNHLYFYWYRQILGQKVEFLVSFYNNEISEKSEIFDDQFSVERPDGSNFTLKIRSTKLEDSAMYFCASSGTIYEQYFGPGTRLTVT.

The J gene is TRBJ2-3, the V gene TRBV11-3, with D possibly matching TRBD2 (6 bases). Trimming stripped 1 base from V and 5 bases from J, with 13 bases between. Per the germline V gene, CDR1 is SGHNT and CDR2 is YENEEA. The CDR3 runs 15 residues. CDR3 DNA sequence: TGTGCCAGCAGCTTAGTGACGGGAGTGGGAGATACGCAGTATTTT. It specifies CASSLVTGVGDTQYF. The full variable domain, completed using reference TRBV11-3 and TRBJ2-3, is EAGVVQSPRYKIIEKKQPVAFWCNPISGHNTLYWYLQNLGQGPELLIRYENEEAVDDSQLPKDRFSAERLKGVDSTLKIQPAELGDSAVYLCASSLVTGVGDTQYFGPGTRLTVL.

This clone was detected only once. The identical CDR3 is also encoded by other nucleotide sequences in the sample. This CDR3 reads CASSLGLASDEQFF. The CDR3 bases are TGTGCCAGCAGCTTAGGGCTAGCCTCCGATGAGCAGTTCTTC. This chain joins TRBV7-9 and TRBJ2-1; D is perhaps TRBD2 (5 bases). The length of the CDR3 is 14 residues. Trimming cost V 1 base and J 8 bases, with 12 bases left between them. CDR1 and CDR2 from the germline V gene are SEHNR and FQNEAQ (reference sequence). Filled out from reference TRBV7-9 and TRBJ2-1, the complete variable domain reads DTGVSQNPRHKITKRGQNVTFRCDPISEHNRLYWYRQTLGQGPEFLTYFQNEAQLEKSRLLSDRFSAERPKGSFSTLEIQRTEQGDSAMYLCASSLGLASDEQFFGPGTRLTVL.

The chain links TRBV18 to TRBJ1-1; D unclear. Deletions cut 3 bases from V and 3 bases from J, with 23 bases between. The CDR3 runs 18 residues. CDR1 is KGHSH, CDR2 LQKENI, per germline. The CDR3 DNA is TGTGCCAGCTCACCGGTGTCGGGAAGGATAACGCGGGACACTGAAGCTTTCTTT. This translates into CASSPVSGRITRDTEAFF.

This rearrangement joins TRBV7-8 to TRBJ2-1, with TRBD2 matching over 12 bases. J was trimmed by 8 bases and V by 3 bases; bases with no gene match: 2. From germline, CDR1 is SGHVS and CDR2 FQNEAQ. The CDR3 is 14 amino acids. The CDR3 region has the DNA TGTGCCAGCAGCTTCCTAGCGGGAGGGGATGAGCAGTTCTTC. It translates to CASSFLAGGDEQFF.

The V call is TRBV13, the J call TRBJ2-1; 9 nucleotides agree with TRBD2. The J segment lost 4 bases and the V segment lost 5 bases, leaving 12 bases of the junction unmatched. The CDR3 is 17 amino acids. Looked up from germline, CDR1 is PRHDT and CDR2 is FYEKMQ (reference sequence). CDR3 in DNA: TGTGCCAGCAGCCTCTCGCCCGCGGGAGGGCCGTACAATGAGCAGTTCTTC. This gives the protein CASSLSPAGGPYNEQFF.

This sequence joins TRBV30 and TRBJ2-7, with D hard to call. V lost 8 bases, J lost 5 bases, and 19 bases lay in between. This CDR3 spans 13 amino acids. Germline assignment: CDR1 GTSNPN and CDR2 SVGIG (reference sequence). CDR3 sequence (DNA): TGTGCCCGGTCCGGCGGTTACTCTAACGAGCAGTACTTC. Translating it yields CARSGGYSNEQYF.